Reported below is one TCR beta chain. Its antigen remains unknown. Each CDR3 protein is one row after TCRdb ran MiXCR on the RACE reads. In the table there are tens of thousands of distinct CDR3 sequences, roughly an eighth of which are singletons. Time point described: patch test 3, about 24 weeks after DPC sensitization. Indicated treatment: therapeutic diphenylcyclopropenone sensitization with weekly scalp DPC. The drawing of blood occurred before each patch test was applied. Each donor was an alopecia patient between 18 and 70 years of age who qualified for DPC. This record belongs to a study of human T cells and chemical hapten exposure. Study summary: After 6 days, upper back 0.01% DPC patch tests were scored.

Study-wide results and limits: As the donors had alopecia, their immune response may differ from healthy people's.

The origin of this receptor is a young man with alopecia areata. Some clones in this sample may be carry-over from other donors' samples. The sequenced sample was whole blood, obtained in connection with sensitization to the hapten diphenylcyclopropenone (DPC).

CDR3 nucleotides: TGTGCCAGCAGTTTCGGACTAGCGGAGGAGCAGTACTTC. Amino acid sequence: CASSFGLAEEQYF. The chain couples TRBV27 to TRBJ2-7; TRBD2 aligns across 10 bases. V gave up 3 bases and J gave up 7 bases; unmatched junction bases: 3. Germline V gene sequence: CDR1 MNHEY, CDR2 SMNVEV (reference sequence). The CDR3 sequence is 13 residues long.